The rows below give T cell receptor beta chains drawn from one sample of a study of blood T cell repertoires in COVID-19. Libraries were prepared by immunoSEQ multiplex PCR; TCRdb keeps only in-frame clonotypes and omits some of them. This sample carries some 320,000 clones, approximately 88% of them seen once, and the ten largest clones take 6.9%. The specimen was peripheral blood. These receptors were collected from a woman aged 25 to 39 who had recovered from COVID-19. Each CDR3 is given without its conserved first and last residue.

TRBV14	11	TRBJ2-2	ASSHLNTGELF
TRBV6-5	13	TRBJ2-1	ASSYSGDSYNEQF
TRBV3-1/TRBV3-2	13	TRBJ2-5	ASSQMAGGQETQY
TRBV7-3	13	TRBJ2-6	ASSRFSSGANVLT
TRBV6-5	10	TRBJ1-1	ASSRGQVGAF
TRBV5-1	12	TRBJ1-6	ASSSQDFNSPLH
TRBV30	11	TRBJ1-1	ARGGQMNTEAF
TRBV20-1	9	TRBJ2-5	SARATGTQY
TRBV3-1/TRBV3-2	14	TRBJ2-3	ASSQRLAGSTDTQY
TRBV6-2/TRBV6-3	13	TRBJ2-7	ASSYLGQGTAELY
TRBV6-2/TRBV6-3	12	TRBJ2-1	ASSNGGLGNEQF
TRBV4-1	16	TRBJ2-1	ASSQSVSGGPPYNEQF
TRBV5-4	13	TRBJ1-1	ASSFSQGDTTEAF
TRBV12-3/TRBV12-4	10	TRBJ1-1	ASSLVGLKAF
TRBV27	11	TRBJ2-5	ASSLRRGETQY
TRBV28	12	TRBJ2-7	ASSGQGASYEQY
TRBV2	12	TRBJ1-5	ASTLSLGGQPQH
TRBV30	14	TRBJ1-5	AWSKRQGGSNQPQH
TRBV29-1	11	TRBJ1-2	SVRGTQGTGYT
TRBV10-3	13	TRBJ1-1	AISPFGQGENEAF
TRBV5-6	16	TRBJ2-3	ASSSEYRLAGGTDTQY
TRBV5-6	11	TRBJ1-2	ASSWETLYGYT
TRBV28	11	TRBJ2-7	ASSTGGSYEQY
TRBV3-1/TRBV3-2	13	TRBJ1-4	ASSQRDSLNEKLF
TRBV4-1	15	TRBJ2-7	ASSQGSGQGSSYEQY
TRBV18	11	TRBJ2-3	ASSPTGIDTQY
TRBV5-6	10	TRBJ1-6	ASSLSYSPLH